A selection of T cell receptor beta chains follows, all from one sample in a study of shared clonotypes between healthy human individuals. Measured with immunoSEQ multiplex PCR; TCRdb has only the in-frame clones, and not every one. The sample records 1,500,000 or so clones, around 98.5% being singletons. The source material was naive CD4+ T cells sorted from blood. These TCRs come from a man between 25 and 39 years old in good health. The CDR3 runs from the conserved cysteine through the conserved F or W. A D gene is named only where the DNA matches it firmly. Size values are once, few and many counts, or a class for expanded clones, and some rows have none.

clone_size: -
v_call: TRBV6-5
d_call: TRBD1
j_call: TRBJ1-2
cdr3_aa: CASSYSEGARGYTF
cdr3_nt: TGTGCCAGCAGTTACTCAGAGGGGGCGCGGGGCTACACCTTC

clone_size: -
v_call: TRBV4-2
d_call: TRBD2
j_call: TRBJ2-7
cdr3_aa: CASSPPGAGGGEQYF
cdr3_nt: TGTGCCAGCAGCCCCCCGGGAGCGGGAGGGGGCGAGCAGTACTTC

clone_size: -
v_call: TRBV7-2
d_call: -
j_call: TRBJ2-1
cdr3_aa: CASSPRGGSYNEQFF
cdr3_nt: TGTGCCAGCAGTCCTCGCGGTGGCTCCTACAATGAGCAGTTCTTC

clone_size: -
v_call: TRBV18
d_call: TRBD1
j_call: TRBJ1-2
cdr3_aa: CASSPEDRFHGYTF
cdr3_nt: TGTGCCAGCTCACCAGAGGACAGGTTCCATGGCTACACCTTC

clone_size: -
v_call: TRBV4-2
d_call: -
j_call: TRBJ2-1
cdr3_aa: CASSQVGGISYNEQFF
cdr3_nt: TGTGCCAGCAGCCAAGTAGGGGGGATCTCCTACAATGAGCAGTTCTTC

clone_size: -
v_call: TRBV5-4
d_call: -
j_call: TRBJ2-1
cdr3_aa: CASSLGGTSYNEQFF
cdr3_nt: TGTGCCAGCAGCTTGGGAGGAACGTCCTACAATGAGCAGTTCTTC

clone_size: -
v_call: TRBV2
d_call: TRBD1
j_call: TRBJ1-5
cdr3_aa: CASGQGVDQPQHF
cdr3_nt: TGTGCCAGTGGACAGGGGGTTGATCAGCCCCAGCATTTT

clone_size: -
v_call: TRBV11-2
d_call: TRBD2
j_call: TRBJ2-1
cdr3_aa: CASSSLAGRNEQFF
cdr3_nt: TGTGCCAGCAGCTCACTAGCGGGAAGGAATGAGCAGTTCTTC

clone_size: -
v_call: TRBV5-4
d_call: TRBD2
j_call: TRBJ2-3
cdr3_aa: CASSTGLAGGGTDTQYF
cdr3_nt: TGTGCCAGCAGCACCGGACTAGCGGGAGGCGGAACAGATACGCAGTATTTT

clone_size: -
v_call: TRBV28
d_call: -
j_call: TRBJ2-1
cdr3_aa: CASRPVRGFYNEQFF
cdr3_nt: TGTGCCAGCCGTCCCGTCAGAGGCTTCTACAATGAGCAGTTCTTC

clone_size: -
v_call: TRBV19
d_call: TRBD2
j_call: TRBJ2-7
cdr3_aa: CASSRTSSYEQYF
cdr3_nt: TGTGCCAGTAGTCGGACTAGCTCCTACGAGCAGTACTTC

clone_size: -
v_call: TRBV5-1
d_call: -
j_call: TRBJ2-3
cdr3_aa: CASSPERGDTQYF
cdr3_nt: TGCGCCAGCAGCCCGGAGCGAGGAGATACGCAGTATTTT

clone_size: -
v_call: TRBV13
d_call: TRBD2
j_call: TRBJ2-1
cdr3_aa: CASTSGLAGVPEQFF
cdr3_nt: TGTGCCAGCACATCGGGACTAGCGGGAGTACCTGAGCAGTTCTTC

clone_size: -
v_call: TRBV7-9
d_call: TRBD1
j_call: TRBJ2-3
cdr3_aa: CASRRTGSTDTQYF
cdr3_nt: TGTGCCAGCAGACGGACAGGGAGCACAGATACGCAGTATTTT

clone_size: -
v_call: TRBV5-6
d_call: TRBD1
j_call: TRBJ1-4
cdr3_aa: CASSGTGVNEKLFF
cdr3_nt: TGTGCCAGCAGCGGGACAGGGGTTAATGAAAAACTGTTTTTT

clone_size: once
v_call: TRBV7-6
d_call: -
j_call: TRBJ2-5
cdr3_aa: CASSRLLEETQYF
cdr3_nt: TGTGCCAGCAGCCGTCTCTTAGAAGAGACCCAGTACTTC

clone_size: -
v_call: TRBV30
d_call: -
j_call: TRBJ1-2
cdr3_aa: CAWRRGAGQAGDSGYTF
cdr3_nt: TGTGCCTGGAGGAGGGGGGCCGGGCAGGCCGGGGATAGTGGCTACACCTTC

clone_size: -
v_call: TRBV27
d_call: -
j_call: TRBJ1-1
cdr3_aa: CASSSPGQSEAFF
cdr3_nt: TGTGCCAGCAGTTCCCCTGGACAGTCTGAAGCTTTCTTT

clone_size: -
v_call: TRBV6-5
d_call: -
j_call: TRBJ2-7
cdr3_aa: CASSSPMGYEQYF
cdr3_nt: TGTGCCAGCAGTTCCCCCATGGGATACGAGCAGTACTTC